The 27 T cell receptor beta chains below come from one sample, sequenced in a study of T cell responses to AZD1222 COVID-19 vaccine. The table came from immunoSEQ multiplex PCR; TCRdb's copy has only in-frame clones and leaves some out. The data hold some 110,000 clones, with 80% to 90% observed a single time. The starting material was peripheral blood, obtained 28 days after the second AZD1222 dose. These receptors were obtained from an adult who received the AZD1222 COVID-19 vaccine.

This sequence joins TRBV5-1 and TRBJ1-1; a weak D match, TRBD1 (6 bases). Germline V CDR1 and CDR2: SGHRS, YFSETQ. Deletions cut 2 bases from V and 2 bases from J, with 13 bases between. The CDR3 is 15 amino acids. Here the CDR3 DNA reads TGCGCCAGCAGCTTCGGGGCAGGGGCAAACACTGAAGCTTTCTTT. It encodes CASSFGAGANTEAFF.

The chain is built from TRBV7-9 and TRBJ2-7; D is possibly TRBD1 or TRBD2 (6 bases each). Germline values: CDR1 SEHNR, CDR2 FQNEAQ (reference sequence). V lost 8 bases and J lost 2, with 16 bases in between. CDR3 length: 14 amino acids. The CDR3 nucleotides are TGTGCCAGCCGTCGAGGGGGAGGTCCCTACGAGCAGTACTTC. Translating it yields CASRRGGGPYEQYF.

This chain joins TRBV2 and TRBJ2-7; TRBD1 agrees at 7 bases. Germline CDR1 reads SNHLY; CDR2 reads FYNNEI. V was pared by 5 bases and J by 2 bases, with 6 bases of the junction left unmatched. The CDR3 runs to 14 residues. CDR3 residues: CASSRTGDPYEQYF. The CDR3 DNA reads TGTGCCAGCAGTAGGACAGGAGACCCCTACGAGCAGTACTTC.

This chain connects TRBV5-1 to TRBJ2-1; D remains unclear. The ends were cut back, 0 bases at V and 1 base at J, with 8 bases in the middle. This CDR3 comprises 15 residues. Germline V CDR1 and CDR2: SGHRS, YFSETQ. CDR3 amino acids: CASSLGRDSYNEQFF. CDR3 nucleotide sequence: TGCGCCAGCAGCTTGGGAAGAGATTCCTACAATGAGCAGTTCTTC.

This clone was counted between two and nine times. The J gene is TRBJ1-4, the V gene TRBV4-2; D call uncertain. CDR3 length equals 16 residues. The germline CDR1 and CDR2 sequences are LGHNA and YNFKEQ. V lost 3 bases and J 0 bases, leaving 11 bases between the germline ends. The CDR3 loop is CASSHPPEPTNEKLFF. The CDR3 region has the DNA TGTGCCAGCAGCCACCCTCCTGAACCAACTAATGAAAAACTGTTTTTT.

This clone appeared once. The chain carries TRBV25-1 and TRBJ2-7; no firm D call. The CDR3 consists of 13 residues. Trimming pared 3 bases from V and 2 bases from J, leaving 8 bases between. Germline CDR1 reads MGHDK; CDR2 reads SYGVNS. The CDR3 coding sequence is TGTGCCAGCAGTGATACCAGCACCTACGAGCAGTACTTC. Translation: CASSDTSTYEQYF.

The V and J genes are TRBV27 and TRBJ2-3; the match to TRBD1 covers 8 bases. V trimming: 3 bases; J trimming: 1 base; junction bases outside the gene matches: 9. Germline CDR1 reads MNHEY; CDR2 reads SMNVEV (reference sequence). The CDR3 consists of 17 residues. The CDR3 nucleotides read TGTGCCAGCAGTTTTTCTCCTGGACAGGGCGGCACAGATACGCAGTATTTT. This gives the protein CASSFSPGQGGTDTQYF.

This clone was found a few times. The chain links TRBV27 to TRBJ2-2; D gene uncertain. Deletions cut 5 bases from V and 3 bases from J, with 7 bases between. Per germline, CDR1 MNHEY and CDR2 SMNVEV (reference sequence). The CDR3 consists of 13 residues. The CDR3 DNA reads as TGTGCCAGCAGTCCCCACCACACCGGGGAGCTGTTTTTT. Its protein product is CASSPHHTGELFF.

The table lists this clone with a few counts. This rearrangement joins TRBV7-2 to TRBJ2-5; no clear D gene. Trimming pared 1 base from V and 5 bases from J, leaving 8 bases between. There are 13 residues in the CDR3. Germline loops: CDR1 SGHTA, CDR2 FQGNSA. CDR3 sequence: CASSLVRSETQYF. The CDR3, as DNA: TGTGCCAGCAGCTTAGTCAGAAGCGAGACCCAGTACTTC.

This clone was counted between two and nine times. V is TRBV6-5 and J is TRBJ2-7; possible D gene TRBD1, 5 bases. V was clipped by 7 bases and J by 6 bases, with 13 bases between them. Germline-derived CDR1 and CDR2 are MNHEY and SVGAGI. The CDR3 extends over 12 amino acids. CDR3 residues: CASITQGGEQYF. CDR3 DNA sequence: TGTGCCAGCATCACCCAGGGTGGCGAGCAGTACTTC.

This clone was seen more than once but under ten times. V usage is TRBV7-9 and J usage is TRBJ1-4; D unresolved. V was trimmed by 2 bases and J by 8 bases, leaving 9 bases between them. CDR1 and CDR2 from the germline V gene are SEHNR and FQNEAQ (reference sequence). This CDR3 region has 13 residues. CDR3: CASSLLSGEKLFF. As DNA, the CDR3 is TGTGCCAGCAGCTTACTAAGTGGGGAAAAACTGTTTTTT.

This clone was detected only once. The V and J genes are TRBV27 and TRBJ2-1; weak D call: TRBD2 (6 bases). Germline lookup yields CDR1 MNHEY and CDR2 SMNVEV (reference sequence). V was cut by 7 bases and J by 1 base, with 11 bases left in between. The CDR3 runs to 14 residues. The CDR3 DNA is TGTGCCAGCAAAAGAAGCGGGTCCTACAATGAGCAGTTCTTC. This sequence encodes CASKRSGSYNEQFF.

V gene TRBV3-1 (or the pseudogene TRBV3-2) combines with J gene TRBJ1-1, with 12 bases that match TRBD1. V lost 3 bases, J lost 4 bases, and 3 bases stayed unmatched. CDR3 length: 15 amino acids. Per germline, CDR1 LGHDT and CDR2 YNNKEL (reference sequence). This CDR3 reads CASSQGQGAFTEAFF. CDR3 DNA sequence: TGTGCCAGCAGCCAGGGACAGGGGGCGTTCACTGAAGCTTTCTTT.

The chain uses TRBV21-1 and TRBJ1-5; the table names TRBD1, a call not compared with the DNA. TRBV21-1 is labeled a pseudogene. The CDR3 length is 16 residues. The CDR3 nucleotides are TGTGCCAGCAGCACGAGGACAGGGGGCTCCAATCAGCCCCAGCATTTT. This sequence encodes CASSTRTGGSNQPQHF.

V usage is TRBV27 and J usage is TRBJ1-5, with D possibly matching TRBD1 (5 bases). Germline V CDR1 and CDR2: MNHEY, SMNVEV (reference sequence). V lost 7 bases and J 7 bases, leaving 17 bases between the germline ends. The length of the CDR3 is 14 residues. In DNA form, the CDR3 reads TGTGCCAGCAACCCACGGACGGGGGGGCAGCCCCAGCATTTT. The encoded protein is CASNPRTGGQPQHF.

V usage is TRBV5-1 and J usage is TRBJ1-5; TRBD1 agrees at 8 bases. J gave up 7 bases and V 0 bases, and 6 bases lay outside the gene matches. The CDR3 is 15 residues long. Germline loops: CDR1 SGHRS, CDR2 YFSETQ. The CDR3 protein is CASSLEGTGEQPQHF. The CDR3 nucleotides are TGCGCCAGCAGCTTGGAGGGGACAGGTGAGCAGCCCCAGCATTTT.

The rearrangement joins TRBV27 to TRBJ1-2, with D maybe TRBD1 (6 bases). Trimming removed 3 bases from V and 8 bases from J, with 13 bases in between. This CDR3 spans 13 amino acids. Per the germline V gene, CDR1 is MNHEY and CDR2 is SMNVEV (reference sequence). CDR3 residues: CASSFSGAGGYTF. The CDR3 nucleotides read TGTGCCAGCAGTTTTTCGGGGGCGGGGGGCTACACCTTC.

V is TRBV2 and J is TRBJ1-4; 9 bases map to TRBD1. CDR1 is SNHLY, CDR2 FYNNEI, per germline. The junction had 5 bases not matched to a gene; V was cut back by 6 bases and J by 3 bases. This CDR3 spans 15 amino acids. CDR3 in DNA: TGTGCCAGCAGCCGAGACAGGGGGGCTAATGAAAAACTGTTTTTT. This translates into CASSRDRGANEKLFF.

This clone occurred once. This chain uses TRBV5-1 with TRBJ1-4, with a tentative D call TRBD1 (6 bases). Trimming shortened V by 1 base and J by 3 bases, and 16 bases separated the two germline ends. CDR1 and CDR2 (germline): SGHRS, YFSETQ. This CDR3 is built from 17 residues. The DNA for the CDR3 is TGCGCCAGCAGCTTGACACAGGGTTCTCCTGCTAATGAAAAACTGTTTTTT. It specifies CASSLTQGSPANEKLFF.

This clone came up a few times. Here the CDR3 reads CASSELTGGTVKTQYF. For the CDR3, the DNA is TGTGCCAGCAGTGAACTGACAGGGGGGACGGTGAAGACCCAGTACTTC. V usage is TRBV6-1 and J usage is TRBJ2-5; 9 nucleotides agree with TRBD1. CDR3 size: 16 residues. With V trimmed by 2 bases and J by 6 bases, 10 bases remained unmatched. From germline, CDR1 is MNHNS and CDR2 SASEGT.

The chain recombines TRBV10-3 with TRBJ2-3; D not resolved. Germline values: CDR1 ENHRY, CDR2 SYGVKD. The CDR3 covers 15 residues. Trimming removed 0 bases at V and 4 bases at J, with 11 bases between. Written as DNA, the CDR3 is TGTGCCATCAGTGAGTCGATGGTAGCCGCAGATACGCAGTATTTT. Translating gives CAISESMVAADTQYF.

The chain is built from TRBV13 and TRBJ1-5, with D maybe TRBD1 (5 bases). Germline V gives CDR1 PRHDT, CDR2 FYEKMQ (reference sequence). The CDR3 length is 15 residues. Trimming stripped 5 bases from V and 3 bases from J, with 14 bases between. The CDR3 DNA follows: TGTGCCAGCAGCATACAGCGGGGGTCCAATCAGCCCCAGCATTTT. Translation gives CASSIQRGSNQPQHF. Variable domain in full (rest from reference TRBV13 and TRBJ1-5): AAGVIQSPRHLIKEKRETATLKCYPIPRHDTVYWYQQGPGQDPQFLISFYEKMQSDKGSIPDRFSAQQFSDYHSELNMSSLELGDSALYFCASSIQRGSNQPQHFGDGTRLSIL.

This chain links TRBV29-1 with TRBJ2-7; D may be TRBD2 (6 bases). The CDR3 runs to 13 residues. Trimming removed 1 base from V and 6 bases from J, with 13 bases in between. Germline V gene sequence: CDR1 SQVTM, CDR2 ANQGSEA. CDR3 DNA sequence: TGCAGCGTTGAAGGTCAGGGAGGTTCCGAGCAGTACTTC. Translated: CSVEGQGGSEQYF.

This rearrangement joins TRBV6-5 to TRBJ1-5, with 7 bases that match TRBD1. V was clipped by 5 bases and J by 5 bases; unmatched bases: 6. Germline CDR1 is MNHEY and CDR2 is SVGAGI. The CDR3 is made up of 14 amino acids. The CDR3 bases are TGTGCCAGCAGTCATACAGGGGTGGATCAGCCCCAGCATTTT. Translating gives CASSHTGVDQPQHF.

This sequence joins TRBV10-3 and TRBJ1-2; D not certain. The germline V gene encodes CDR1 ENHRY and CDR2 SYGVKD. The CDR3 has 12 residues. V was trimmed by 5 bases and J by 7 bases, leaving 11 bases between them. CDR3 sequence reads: CAISPEESGYTF. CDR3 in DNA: TGTGCCATCAGTCCGGAGGAAAGTGGCTACACCTTC.

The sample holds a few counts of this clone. The CDR3 DNA reads TGTGCCAGCTCACTTCTACCGGACAGCAATAACCGGAACACCATATATTTT. Residues: CASSLLPDSNNRNTIYF. The rearrangement joins TRBV18 to TRBJ1-3; perhaps TRBD1 as D (6 bases). The CDR3 extends over 17 amino acids. Trimming took off 4 bases at V and 7 bases at J, with 23 bases between the two ends. Looked up from germline, CDR1 is KGHSH and CDR2 is LQKENI.

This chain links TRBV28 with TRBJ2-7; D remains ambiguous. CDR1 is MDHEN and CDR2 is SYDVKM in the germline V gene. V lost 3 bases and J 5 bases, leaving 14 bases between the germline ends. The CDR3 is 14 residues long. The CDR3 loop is CASSFLGTFHEQYF. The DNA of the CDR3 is TGTGCCAGCAGTTTTCTAGGCACTTTCCACGAGCAGTACTTC.